This T cell receptor (beta chain) was identified in a study of beta chain features in type 1 diabetes. Study results and limitations: There was a possibility that cDNA sequencing over-represented cells with high TCR expression.

Germline V lookup: CDR1 SGHDN, CDR2 FVKESK. With V trimmed by 1 base and J by 5 bases, 3 bases remained unmatched. This CDR3 is 14 amino acids long. Of the isolated RNA, all was reverse transcribed, and so the sequenced material was expressed TCRB transcripts. The protocol was immunoSEQ multiplex PCR, while the TCRdb copy is restricted to in-frame clones and leaves out a portion. The sample contains about 270,000 clones, 13% to 15% of which appear only once. Staining for CD45RO/CCR7/CD25/CD127/CD95/CD27 allowed sorting of CD4+ naive, central memory, regulatory and stem cell-like memory cells. Each population that was sorted was more than 95% pure. This clone was counted only a few times. Antigen unknown.

The V and J genes are TRBV14 and TRBJ1-2; 8 positions match TRBD1. The receptor was derived from a woman in her thirties or forties in good health. Sequenced sample: naive CD4+ T cells from blood. CDR3 DNA: TGTGCCAGCAGCCAAGGGACAGGGATATATGGCTACACCTTC. Amino acids: CASSQGTGIYGYTF.